One sample yielded the 31 T cell receptor beta chains listed below, sequenced in a study of T cell changes during pregnancy in multiple sclerosis (dated by TCRdb to the late 2010s). The library came from the immunoSEQ multiplex PCR assay. Imported from immuneACCESS, the table was reduced by TCRdb to in-frame sequences with V and J called. These copies leave out some clones; in studies compared against another copy, an unresolved V gene accounts for under half, and the cause of the remainder is not known. The sample data list about 39,000 clones, and around 80% of these were observed just once. The ten most abundant clones make up 0.55% to 0.65% of the sample. The specimen comprised CD4+ T cells from peripheral blood mononuclear cells, sampled before pregnancy. These receptors were obtained from a female donor with multiple sclerosis, enrolled in a pregnancy study.

This clone is a singleton in its sample. This chain joins TRBV5-8 and TRBJ1-2; the match to TRBD1 covers 9 bases. The CDR3 runs 14 residues. CDR1 and CDR2 (germline): SGHTS, YDEGEE. After removal of 0 bases from V and 7 bases from J, the junction contained 4 bases not matched to a gene. The DNA of the CDR3 is TGTGCCAGCAGCTTGGACAGGGGGCAGGGTGGCTACACCTTC. Translation: CASSLDRGQGGYTF.

The chain combines TRBV18 with TRBJ2-7; 8 bases align to TRBD2. V gave up 3 bases and J gave up 7 bases; unmatched junction bases: 5. Germline CDR1 is KGHSH and CDR2 is LQKENI. This CDR3 contains 13 residues. CDR3 nucleotide sequence: TGTGCCAGCTCACCCCCCGGGAGGGGTGAGCAGTACTTC. Translation: CASSPPGRGEQYF. Full variable domain (missing parts from reference TRBV18 and TRBJ2-7): NAGVMQNPRHLVRRRGQEARLRCSPMKGHSHVYWYRQLPEEGLKFMVYLQKENIIDESGMPKERFSAEFPKEGPSILRIQQVVRGDSAAYFCASSPPGRGEQYFGPGTRLTVT.

The chain has TRBV19 and TRBJ2-1, with D possibly matching TRBD1 (5 bases). The CDR3 extends over 16 amino acids. The V and J ends lost 0 bases and 1 base respectively, with 10 bases between them. Per the germline V gene, CDR1 is LNHDA and CDR2 is SQIVND (reference sequence). DNA of the CDR3: TGTGCCAGTAGTATAGATAGGTCAGGGTCCTACAATGAGCAGTTCTTC. Protein product: CASSIDRSGSYNEQFF.

The chain has TRBV2 and TRBJ2-7; 7 positions match TRBD2. CDR3 length equals 14 residues. Looked up from germline, CDR1 is SNHLY and CDR2 is FYNNEI. The V gene end was trimmed by 6 bases and the J gene end by 2 bases; junction bases not matched to a gene: 7. CDR3 region: CASRTGLVPYEQYF. The DNA for the CDR3 is TGTGCCAGCAGGACTGGACTAGTTCCCTACGAGCAGTACTTC.

This clone was detected only once. The chain carries TRBV5-6 and TRBJ1-1, with D perhaps TRBD1 (6 bases). Germline values: CDR1 SGHDT, CDR2 YYEEEE. The ends were cut back, 2 bases at V and 8 bases at J, with 16 bases in the middle. The CDR3 totals 14 residues. CDR3 protein: CASSLPTAGTEAFF. The CDR3 coding sequence is TGTGCCAGCAGCTTACCGACGGCAGGGACAGAAGCTTTCTTT.

The rearrangement links TRBV18 to TRBJ2-2; no firm D call. Germline V gene lookup returns CDR1 KGHSH and CDR2 LQKENI. Deletions cut 8 bases from V and 0 bases from J, with 13 bases between. The CDR3 is 15 amino acids. The CDR3 DNA follows: TGTGCCAGCCTTAGAGGTATAACGAACACCGGGGAGCTGTTTTTT. Its protein is CASLRGITNTGELFF.

The chain combines TRBV4-2 with TRBJ2-2; TRBD2 matches at 15 bases. The ends lost 3 bases at V and 1 base at J; junction bases unmatched: 6. The V gene's germline CDR1 is LGHNA and CDR2 YNFKEQ. The CDR3 covers 19 residues. For the CDR3, the DNA is TGTGCCAGCAGCCAGGCGGGACTAGCGGGAGGTTTGAACACCGGGGAGCTGTTTTTT. It specifies CASSQAGLAGGLNTGELFF.

The chain has TRBV4-2 and TRBJ1-2, with D tentatively TRBD1 (6 bases). The CDR3 totals 15 residues. V lost 3 bases and J 0 bases, leaving 11 bases between the germline ends. Germline assignment: CDR1 LGHNA and CDR2 YNFKEQ. CDR3 sequence (DNA): TGTGCCAGCAGCCAGGGGGACAACTCTAACTATGGCTACACCTTC. Translated: CASSQGDNSNYGYTF.

The rearrangement joins TRBV5-4 to TRBJ2-7; 7 nucleotides line up with TRBD1. This CDR3 has 13 residues. V was clipped by 4 bases and J by 4 bases; unmatched bases: 5. Germline CDR1 SGHNT, CDR2 YYREEE (reference sequence). CDR3 DNA sequence: TGTGCCAGCAGCCCACAGGGGTGGTACGAGCAGTACTTC. Residues: CASSPQGWYEQYF.

This clone has only a few counts. This chain links TRBV5-1 with TRBJ1-3; 10 bases are a match to TRBD1. With V trimmed by 4 bases and J by 4 bases, 5 bases remained unmatched. Germline V gene sequence: CDR1 SGHRS, CDR2 YFSETQ. CDR3 length: 15 residues. The CDR3 region has the DNA TGCGCCAGCAGCCTAGGACAGGGGGAAGGAAACACCATATATTTT. It yields the protein CASSLGQGEGNTIYF.

The CDR3 bases are TGTGCCAGCAGCCAACTACAGAATAGCAATCAGCCCCAGCATTTT. Translation: CASSQLQNSNQPQHF. The rearrangement joins TRBV4-2 to TRBJ1-5; D is unresolved. V lost 2 bases to trimming and J lost 0 bases, with 8 bases between them. CDR1 is LGHNA, CDR2 YNFKEQ, per germline. The CDR3 sequence is 15 residues long.

The genes are TRBV7-9 and TRBJ1-4; 7 nucleotides match TRBD1. CDR3 length: 14 amino acids. The trim removed 6 bases at V and 5 bases at J, leaving 6 bases unmatched. Germline CDR1 is SEHNR and CDR2 is FQNEAQ (reference sequence). The CDR3 reads CASRRQGPNEKLFF. CDR3 bases: TGTGCCAGCAGACGACAGGGACCGAATGAAAAACTGTTTTTT.

The CDR3 DNA is TGTGCCAGCAGCTCCGGGTCAGCGGGAGTAACAGATACGCAGTATTTT. Protein: CASSSGSAGVTDTQYF. The chain is built from TRBV11-3 and TRBJ2-3; TRBD2 aligns across 8 bases. The CDR3 is 16 amino acids. The V and J ends lost 4 bases and 3 bases, in that order; junction bases with no gene match: 9. Germline-derived CDR1 and CDR2 are SGHNT and YENEEA.

This clone was detected once. The CDR3 loop is CASSISTTGGKDGYTF. As DNA, the CDR3 is TGTGCCAGTAGTATAAGTACGACAGGGGGCAAAGATGGCTACACCTTC. The rearrangement links TRBV19 to TRBJ1-2; 10 bases line up with TRBD1. There are 16 residues in the CDR3. J lost 6 bases, V lost 2 bases, and 9 bases had no gene match. Looked up from germline, CDR1 is LNHDA and CDR2 is SQIVND (reference sequence).

The J gene is TRBJ1-5, the V gene TRBV7-7, with 7 bases fitting TRBD1. Germline V gives CDR1 SSHAT, CDR2 FNYEAQ (reference sequence). The trim removed 5 bases at V and 5 bases at J, leaving 6 bases unmatched. The CDR3 totals 14 residues. As DNA, the CDR3 is TGTGCCAGCAGCCCAGACAGGGCGGATCAGCCCCAGCATTTT. It specifies CASSPDRADQPQHF.

The chain employs TRBV30 and TRBJ2-5; TRBD2 matches 7 bases. This CDR3 contains 11 residues. J was trimmed by 9 bases and V by 8 bases; bases with no gene match: 9. Germline V gene data show CDR1 as GTSNPN and CDR2 as SVGIG (reference sequence). The CDR3 nucleotides read TGTGCCATTCGGGGCCGGGGGGCCCAGTACTTC. Encoded protein: CAIRGRGAQYF.

The V gene is TRBV5-6, the J gene TRBJ2-7; 10 nucleotides align to TRBD2. The CDR3 runs to 15 residues. The trim removed 3 bases at V and 3 bases at J, leaving 6 bases unmatched. Per germline, CDR1 SGHDT and CDR2 YYEEEE. CDR3 region: CASSSGASGGYEQYF. The CDR3 DNA sequence: TGTGCCAGCAGCTCCGGGGCTAGCGGGGGCTACGAGCAGTACTTC.

V usage is TRBV6-5 and J usage is TRBJ1-3; no clear D gene. Per the germline V gene, CDR1 is MNHEY and CDR2 is SVGAGI. The CDR3 is 15 residues long. Trimming took 0 bases from V and 4 from J, leaving 10 bases between them. The CDR3 region is CASSYSAALGNTIYF. CDR3 DNA sequence: TGTGCCAGCAGTTACTCGGCGGCCCTGGGAAACACCATATATTTT.

The chain combines TRBV19 with TRBJ1-5; D not resolved. V dropped 5 bases and J dropped 5 bases, with 13 bases sitting between them. This CDR3 contains 14 residues. Germline V gene data show CDR1 as LNHDA and CDR2 as SQIVND (reference sequence). The CDR3 DNA is TGTGCCAGTAGTCATCTGGGCTCCGATCAGCCCCAGCATTTT. It yields the protein CASSHLGSDQPQHF.

The chain couples TRBV5-6 to TRBJ1-2; the D is unclear. V was cut by 4 bases and J by 2 bases, with 12 bases left in between. The CDR3 spans 14 residues. Per germline, CDR1 SGHDT and CDR2 YYEEEE. The CDR3 loop is CASSPSQINYGYTF. In DNA, the CDR3 is TGTGCCAGCAGCCCATCCCAGATAAACTATGGCTACACCTTC.

The rearrangement uses TRBV30 and TRBJ1-1; TRBD1 is a possible D gene (5 bases). Germline-derived CDR1 and CDR2 are GTSNPN and SVGIG (reference sequence). This CDR3 has 12 residues. V lost 4 bases to trimming and J lost 11 bases, with 17 bases between them. CDR3 sequence (DNA): TGTGCCTGGACGACCTTATCAGGGTCTGCTTTCTTT. Its translation: CAWTTLSGSAFF.

V usage is TRBV5-1 and J usage is TRBJ2-5, with D possibly TRBD2 on 5 matching bases. Per the germline V gene, CDR1 is SGHRS and CDR2 is YFSETQ. The V and J ends lost 4 bases and 2 bases respectively, with 15 bases between them. CDR3 size: 15 residues. The CDR3 region is CASSPGSFGQETQYF. CDR3 sequence (DNA): TGCGCCAGCAGCCCGGGGTCCTTTGGGCAAGAGACCCAGTACTTC.

The chain has TRBV5-6 and TRBJ1-2; D uncertain. The CDR3 sequence is 11 residues long. The germline V and J ends were trimmed by 5 bases and 3 bases, with 5 bases remaining between them. The germline V gene has CDR1 SGHDT and CDR2 YYEEEE. The CDR3 coding sequence is TGTGCCAGCAGAAGAGACTATGGCTACACCTTC. Protein product: CASRRDYGYTF.

V usage is TRBV7-3 and J usage is TRBJ2-7, with TRBD2 as a possible D gene (5 bases). This CDR3 region has 15 residues. Trimming took off 3 bases at V and 3 bases at J, with 15 bases between the two ends. Per germline, CDR1 SGHTA and CDR2 FQGTGA. The CDR3 nucleotides are TGTGCCAGCAGCTTGGCGGGCACGGGGAGCTACGAGCAGTACTTC. Residues: CASSLAGTGSYEQYF.

J is TRBJ2-5 and V is TRBV5-5; D uncertain. CDR1 is SGHKS, CDR2 YYEKEE, per germline (reference sequence). This CDR3 has 14 residues. The V gene lost 0 bases and the J gene lost 3 bases, with 9 bases spanning the gap. CDR3 amino acids: CASSLGLHEETQYF. DNA of the CDR3: TGTGCCAGCAGCTTGGGATTACACGAAGAGACCCAGTACTTC.

The count of this clone is one. This chain joins TRBV6-5 and TRBJ2-2, with D perhaps matching TRBD2 (5 bases). Trimming took off 7 bases at V and 7 bases at J, with 13 bases between the two ends. Germline-derived CDR1 and CDR2 are MNHEY and SVGAGI. CDR3 size: 13 residues. The CDR3 DNA reads as TGTGCCAGCAATCCTTACCGGGACGGGGAGCTGTTTTTT. Its translation is CASNPYRDGELFF.

The chain combines TRBV5-6 with TRBJ2-3; no reliable D call. Trimming removed 4 bases at V and 0 bases at J, with 12 bases between. CDR3 size: 15 residues. The germline CDR1 and CDR2 sequences are SGHDT and YYEEEE. CDR3 loop: CASSLRSSSTDTQYF. Here the CDR3 DNA reads TGTGCCAGCAGCCTCCGGTCCTCCAGCACAGATACGCAGTATTTT.

CDR3 sequence: CASSVGGKAQHF. The CDR3 bases are TGTGCCAGCAGTGTAGGGGGTAAGGCCCAGCATTTT. The chain has TRBV2 and TRBJ1-5, with D possibly matching TRBD1 (6 bases). Germline V CDR1 and CDR2: SNHLY, FYNNEI. V dropped 4 bases and J dropped 11 bases, with 12 bases sitting between them. This CDR3 contains 12 residues.

J is TRBJ2-1 and V is TRBV7-6; D may be TRBD2 (6 bases). Per germline, CDR1 SGHVS and CDR2 FNYEAQ. This CDR3 spans 14 amino acids. The V and J ends lost 5 bases and 7 bases respectively, with 15 bases between them. The CDR3 protein is CASSLSGSFNEQFF. The DNA for the CDR3 is TGTGCCAGCAGCCTTAGCGGATCCTTTAATGAGCAGTTCTTC.

The genes are TRBV29-1 and TRBJ1-1; 7 positions match TRBD1. Per germline, CDR1 SQVTM and CDR2 ANQGSEA. The V gene end was trimmed by 2 bases and the J gene end by 5 bases; junction bases not matched to a gene: 11. This CDR3 spans 15 amino acids. CDR3 in amino acids: CSVERAPGGGTEAFF. The CDR3 coding sequence is TGCAGCGTTGAAAGGGCCCCAGGGGGTGGAACTGAAGCTTTCTTT.

The chain carries TRBV30 and TRBJ2-1; D ambiguous. The ends were cut back, 4 bases at V and 5 bases at J, with 15 bases in the middle. The CDR3 is 14 residues long. Germline assignment: CDR1 GTSNPN and CDR2 SVGIG (reference sequence). This CDR3 reads CAWTTLAAHNEQFF. CDR3 DNA: TGTGCCTGGACGACCCTTGCGGCCCACAATGAGCAGTTCTTC.